This T cell receptor beta chain was sequenced during a study of T cell responses to AZD1222 COVID-19 vaccine. Measured with immunoSEQ multiplex PCR; TCRdb has only the in-frame clones, and not every one. The table shows 95,000 to 150,000 clones, with 85% to 90% occurring only once. The CDR3 totals 16 residues. J lost 4 bases, V lost 3 bases, and 9 bases had no gene match. The germline V gene encodes CDR1 KGHDR and CDR2 SFDVKD. This clone was seen a single time. The chain combines TRBV24-1 with TRBJ1-2, with 8 positions matching TRBD1. The TCR was taken from an adult who received the AZD1222 COVID-19 vaccine. This specimen was peripheral blood, taken 28 days after the second AZD1222 dose. The CDR3 bases are TGTGCCACCAGTGATCCTTCCGGGACAGGTGCCTATGGCTACACCTTC. It is translated as CATSDPSGTGAYGYTF.